This T cell receptor (beta chain) was profiled in a study of blood T cell repertoires in COVID-19. Study-level information: The study drew acute and convalescent COVID-19 samples from the United States, Italy and Spain. T cells, B-cell-depleted T cells, or PBMCs provided the cDNA or gDNA that served as material.

In the study's own analysis: Amplification of reference gene primers provided the estimated nucleated cell counts. Repertoires were generated with immunoSEQ multiplex PCR, while TCRdb's copy carries only in-frame clones and drops some. The V and J calls and clone size were taken over from that table, and D and trimming were inferred from the DNA. The data contain roughly 18,000 clones, roughly nine tenths of them seen just once; the ten biggest clones take up roughly 4%. The TCR was taken from a human donor in a cohort sampled during active COVID-19. Sequenced sample: peripheral blood.

The CDR3 DNA reads as TGTGCCAGCGAACAGTCCCCCTATAATTCACCCCTCCACTTT. It yields the protein CASEQSPYNSPLHF. The V gene is TRBV6-6, the J gene TRBJ1-6, with D uncertain. V lost 8 bases and J 2 bases, leaving 10 bases between the germline ends. The CDR3 extends over 14 amino acids. Per germline, CDR1 MNHNY and CDR2 SVGAGI (reference sequence).